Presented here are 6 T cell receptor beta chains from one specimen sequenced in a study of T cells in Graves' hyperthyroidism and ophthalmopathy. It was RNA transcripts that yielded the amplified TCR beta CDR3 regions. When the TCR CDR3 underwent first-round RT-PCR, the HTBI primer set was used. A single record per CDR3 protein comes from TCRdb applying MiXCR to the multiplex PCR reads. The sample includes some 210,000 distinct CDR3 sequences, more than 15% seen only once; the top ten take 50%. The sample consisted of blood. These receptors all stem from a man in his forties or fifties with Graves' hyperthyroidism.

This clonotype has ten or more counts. CDR3 nucleotides: TGTGCCAGCAGTGCAGGGGTTTCACCCCTCCACTTT. Translating it yields CASSAGVSPLHF. The J gene is TRBJ1-6, the V gene TRBV6-1, with TRBD1 as a possible D gene (6 bases). The V and J ends lost 4 bases and 9 bases respectively, with 7 bases between them. Germline V gene lookup returns CDR1 MNHNS and CDR2 SASEGT. CDR3 length equals 12 residues.

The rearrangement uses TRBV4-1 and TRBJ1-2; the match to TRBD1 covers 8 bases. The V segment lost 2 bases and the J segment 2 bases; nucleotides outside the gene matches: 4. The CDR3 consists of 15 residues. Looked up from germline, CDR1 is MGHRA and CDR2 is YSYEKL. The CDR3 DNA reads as TGCGCCAGCAGCCAACCAAGGACAGGGAACTATGGCTACACCTTC. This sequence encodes CASSQPRTGNYGYTF.

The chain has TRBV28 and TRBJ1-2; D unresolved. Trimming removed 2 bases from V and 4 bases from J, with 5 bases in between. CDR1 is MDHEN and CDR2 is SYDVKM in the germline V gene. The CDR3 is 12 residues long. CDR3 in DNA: TGTGCCAGCAGTTTAGCTGCCTATGGCTACACCTTC. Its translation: CASSLAAYGYTF.

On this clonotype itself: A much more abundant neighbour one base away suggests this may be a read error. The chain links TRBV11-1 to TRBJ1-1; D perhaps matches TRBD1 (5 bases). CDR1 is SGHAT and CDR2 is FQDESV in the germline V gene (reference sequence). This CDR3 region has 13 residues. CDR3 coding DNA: TGTGCCTGCAGCTTAAGTGGGGGGACCGAAGCTTTCTTT. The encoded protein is CACSLSGGTEAFF. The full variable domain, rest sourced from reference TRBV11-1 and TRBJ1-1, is EAEVAQSPRYKITEKSQAVAFWCDPISGHATLYWYRQILGQGPELLVQFQDESVVDDSQLPKDRFSAERLKGVDSTLKIQPAELGDSAMYLCACSLSGGTEAFFGQGTRLTVV.

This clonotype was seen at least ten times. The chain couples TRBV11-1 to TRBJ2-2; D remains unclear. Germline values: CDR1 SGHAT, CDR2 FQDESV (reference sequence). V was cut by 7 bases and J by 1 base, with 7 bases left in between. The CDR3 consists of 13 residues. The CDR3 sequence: CASTYKNTGELFF. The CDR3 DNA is TGTGCCAGCACATACAAGAACACCGGGGAGCTGTTTTTT.

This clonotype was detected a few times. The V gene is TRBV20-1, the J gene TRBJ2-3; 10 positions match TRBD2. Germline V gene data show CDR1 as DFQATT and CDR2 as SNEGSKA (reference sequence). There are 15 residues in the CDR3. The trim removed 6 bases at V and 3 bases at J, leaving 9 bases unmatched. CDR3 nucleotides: TGCAGTGCCATACCTGCTAGCGGGAGTACAGATACGCAGTATTTT. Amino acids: CSAIPASGSTDTQYF.